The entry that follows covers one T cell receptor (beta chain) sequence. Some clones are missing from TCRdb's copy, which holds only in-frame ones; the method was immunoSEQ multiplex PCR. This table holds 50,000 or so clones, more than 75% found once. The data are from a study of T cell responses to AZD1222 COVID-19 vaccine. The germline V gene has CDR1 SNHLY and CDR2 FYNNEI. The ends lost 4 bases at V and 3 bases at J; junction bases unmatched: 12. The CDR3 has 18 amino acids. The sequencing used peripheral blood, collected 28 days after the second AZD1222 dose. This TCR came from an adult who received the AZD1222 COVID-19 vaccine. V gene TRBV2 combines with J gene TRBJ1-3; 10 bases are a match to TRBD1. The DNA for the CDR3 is TGTGCCAGCAGTGCCCCCCTGACAGGGGGCGGAGGTGGAAACACCATATATTTT. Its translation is CASSAPLTGGGGGNTIYF.